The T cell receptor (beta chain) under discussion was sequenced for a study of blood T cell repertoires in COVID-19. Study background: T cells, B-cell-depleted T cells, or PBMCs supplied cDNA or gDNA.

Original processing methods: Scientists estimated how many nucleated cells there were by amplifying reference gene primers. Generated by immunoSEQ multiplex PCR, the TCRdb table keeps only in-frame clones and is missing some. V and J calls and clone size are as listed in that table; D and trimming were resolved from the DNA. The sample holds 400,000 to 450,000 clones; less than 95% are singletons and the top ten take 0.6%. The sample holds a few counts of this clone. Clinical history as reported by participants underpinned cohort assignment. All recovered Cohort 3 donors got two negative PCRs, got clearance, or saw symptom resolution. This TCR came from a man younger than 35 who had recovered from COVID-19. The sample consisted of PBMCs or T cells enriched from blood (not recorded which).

The CDR3 sequence: CASSSAGTGAGYTF. In nucleotides, the CDR3 is TGTGCCAGCAGTTCCGCCGGGACAGGGGCCGGCTACACCTTC. This rearrangement joins TRBV28 to TRBJ1-2; 10 bases map to TRBD1. The CDR3 consists of 14 residues. With V trimmed by 4 bases and J by 8 bases, 7 bases remained unmatched. The germline V gene has CDR1 MDHEN and CDR2 SYDVKM.